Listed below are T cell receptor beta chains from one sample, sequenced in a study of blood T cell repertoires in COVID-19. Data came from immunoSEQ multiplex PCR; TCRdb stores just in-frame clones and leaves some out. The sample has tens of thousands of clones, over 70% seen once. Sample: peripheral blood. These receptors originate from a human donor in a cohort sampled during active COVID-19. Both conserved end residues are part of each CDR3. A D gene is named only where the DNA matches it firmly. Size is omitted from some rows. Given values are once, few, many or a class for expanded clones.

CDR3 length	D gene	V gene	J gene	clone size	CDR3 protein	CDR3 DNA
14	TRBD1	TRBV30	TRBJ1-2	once	CASSEGQGANGYTF	TGTGCCTCAAGCGAAGGACAGGGGGCTAATGGCTACACCTTC
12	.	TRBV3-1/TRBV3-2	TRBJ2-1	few	CASSMPPDEQFF	TGTGCCAGCAGCATGCCGCCGGATGAGCAGTTCTTC
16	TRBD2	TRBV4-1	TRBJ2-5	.	CASSPGLAGAQETQYF	TGCGCCAGCAGCCCGGGACTAGCGGGGGCTCAAGAGACCCAGTACTTC
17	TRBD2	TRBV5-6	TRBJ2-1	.	CASSLIAGGLSYNEQFF	TGTGCCAGCAGCTTGATAGCGGGGGGCCTTTCCTACAATGAGCAGTTCTTC
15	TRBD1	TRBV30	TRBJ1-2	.	CAWRRTGDANYGYTF	TGTGCCTGGAGACGAACAGGGGACGCTAACTATGGCTACACCTTC
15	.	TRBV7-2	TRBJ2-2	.	CASSLVGGNTGELFF	TGTGCCAGCAGCTTAGTAGGAGGGAACACCGGGGAGCTGTTTTTT
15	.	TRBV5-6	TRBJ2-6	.	CASSQQGPLANVLTF	TGTGCCAGCAGCCAACAGGGACCGCTGGCCAACGTCCTGACTTTC
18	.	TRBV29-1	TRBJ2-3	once	CSVVGSFLASLRTDTQYF	TGCAGCGTTGTTGGTAGTTTCCTCGCTTCCCTCCGCACAGATACGCAGTATTTT
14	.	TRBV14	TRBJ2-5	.	CASSPWGGWETQYF	TGTGCCAGCAGCCCATGGGGGGGCTGGGAGACCCAGTACTTC
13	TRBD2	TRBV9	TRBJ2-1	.	CASSFSGNREQFF	TGTGCCAGCAGCTTCAGCGGGAACCGTGAGCAGTTCTTC
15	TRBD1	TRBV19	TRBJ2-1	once	CASSKGTGKYNEQFF	TGTGCCAGTAGTAAGGGGACAGGCAAATACAATGAGCAGTTCTTC
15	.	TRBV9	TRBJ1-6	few	CASSVAGANNSPLHF	TGTGCCAGCAGCGTTGCGGGGGCAAATAATTCACCCCTCCACTTT
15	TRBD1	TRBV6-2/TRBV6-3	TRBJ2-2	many	CASSYHRGLGGELFF	TGTGCCAGCAGTTACCACAGGGGCTTGGGCGGGGAGCTGTTTTTT
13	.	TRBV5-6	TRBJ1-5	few	CASSNQGYQPQHF	TGTGCCAGCAGCAACCAGGGGTATCAGCCCCAGCATTTT
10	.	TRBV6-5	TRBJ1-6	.	CAAGDSPLHF	TGTGCCGCGGGGGATTCACCCCTCCACTTT
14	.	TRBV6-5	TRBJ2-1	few	CASINPGLRNEQFF	TGTGCCAGCATCAATCCGGGACTTCGCAATGAGCAGTTCTTC
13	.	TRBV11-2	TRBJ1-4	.	CASSLARQEKLFF	TGTGCCAGCAGCTTAGCAAGACAGGAAAAACTGTTTTTT
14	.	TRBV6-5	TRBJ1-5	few	CASSYTGWNQPQHF	TGTGCCAGCAGTTACACGGGGTGGAATCAGCCCCAGCATTTT
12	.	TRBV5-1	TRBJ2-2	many	CASKAGTGELFF	TGCGCCAGCAAGGCGGGCACCGGGGAGCTGTTTTTT
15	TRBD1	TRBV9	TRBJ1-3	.	CASSPTGGSGNTIYF	TGTGCCAGCAGCCCAACAGGGGGTTCTGGAAACACCATATATTTT
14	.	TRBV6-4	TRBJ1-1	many	CASSPGGVNTEAFF	TGTGCCAGCAGTCCTGGAGGGGTGAACACTGAAGCTTTCTTT
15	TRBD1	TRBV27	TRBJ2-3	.	CASSPLGTGADTQYF	TGTGCCAGCAGTCCCCTCGGGACAGGGGCAGATACGCAGTATTTT
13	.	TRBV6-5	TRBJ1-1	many	CASSLGHRTEAFF	TGTGCCAGCAGCCTTGGACACCGGACTGAAGCTTTCTTT
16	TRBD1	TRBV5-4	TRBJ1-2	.	CASSPNRGRSLYGYTF	TGTGCCAGCAGCCCAAACAGGGGCCGTTCTCTTTATGGCTACACCTTC
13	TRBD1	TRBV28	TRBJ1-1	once	CATKTGARTEAFF	TGTGCCACCAAGACAGGGGCGCGCACTGAAGCTTTCTTT
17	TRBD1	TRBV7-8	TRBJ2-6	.	CASSYRGRNSGANVLTF	TGTGCCAGCAGCTACAGGGGTAGGAACTCTGGGGCCAACGTCCTGACTTTC
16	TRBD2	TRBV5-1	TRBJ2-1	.	CASTGTSGRLGDEQFF	TGCGCCAGCACAGGGACTAGCGGGAGGCTGGGGGATGAGCAGTTCTTC
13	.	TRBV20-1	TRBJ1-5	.	CSASVGVGQPQHF	TGCAGTGCTAGTGTAGGGGTTGGCCAGCCCCAGCATTTT
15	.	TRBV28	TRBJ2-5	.	CASSARQGGQETQYF	TGTGCCAGCAGTGCCCGACAGGGAGGCCAAGAGACCCAGTACTTC
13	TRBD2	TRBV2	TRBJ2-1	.	CASSSGGFDEQFF	TGTGCCAGCAGCAGCGGGGGTTTCGATGAGCAGTTCTTC
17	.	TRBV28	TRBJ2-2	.	CASGPGRGRPNTGELFF	TGTGCCAGCGGTCCGGGGCGGGGGCGACCGAACACCGGGGAGCTGTTTTTT
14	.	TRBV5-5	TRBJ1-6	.	CASSLLRDNSPLHF	TGTGCCAGCAGCCTTCTCCGGGATAATTCACCCCTCCACTTT
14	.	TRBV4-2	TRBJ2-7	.	CASSQGFGNGEQYF	TGTGCCAGCAGCCAAGGTTTCGGTAACGGCGAGCAGTACTTC
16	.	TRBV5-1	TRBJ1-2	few	CASSLTGDPMNYGYTF	TGCGCCAGCAGCTTGACGGGTGACCCGATGAACTATGGCTACACCTTC
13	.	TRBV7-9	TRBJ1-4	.	CASSLEGREKLFF	TGTGCCAGCAGCCTGGAGGGGCGTGAAAAACTGTTTTTT